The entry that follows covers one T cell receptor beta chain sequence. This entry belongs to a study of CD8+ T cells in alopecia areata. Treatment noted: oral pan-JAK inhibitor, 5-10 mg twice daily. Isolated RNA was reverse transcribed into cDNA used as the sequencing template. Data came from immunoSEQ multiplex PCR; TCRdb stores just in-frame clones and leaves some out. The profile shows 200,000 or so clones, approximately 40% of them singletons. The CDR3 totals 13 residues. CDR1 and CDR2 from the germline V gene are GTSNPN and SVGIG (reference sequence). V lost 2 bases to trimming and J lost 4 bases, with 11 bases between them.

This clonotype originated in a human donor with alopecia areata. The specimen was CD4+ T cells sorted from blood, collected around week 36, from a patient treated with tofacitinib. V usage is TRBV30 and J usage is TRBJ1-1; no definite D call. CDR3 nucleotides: TGTGCCTGGAGTCTCAATCGGGCCACTGAAGCTTTCTTT. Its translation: CAWSLNRATEAFF. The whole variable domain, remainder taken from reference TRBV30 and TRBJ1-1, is SQTIHQWPATLVQPVGSPLSLECTVEGTSNPNLYWYRQAAGRGLQLLFYSVGIGQISSEVPQNLSASRPQDRQFILSSKKLLLSDSGFYLCAWSLNRATEAFFGQGTRLTVV.